This T cell receptor beta chain was found in a study of human T cells and chemical hapten exposure. Blood, whole and unfractionated, served as the source for total RNA extraction. CDR3 length: 17 residues. Germline V gene sequence: CDR1 SGHTA, CDR2 FQGNSA. V gave up 3 bases and J gave up 3 bases; unmatched junction bases: 7. The library attached unique molecular identifiers to individual cDNA molecules. As processed by the authors: Per sample, the median was 95,638 TCRs, with values from approximately 25,000 to 650,000. TCRdb reprocessed the 5' RACE reads with MiXCR, giving one entry per CDR3 protein. TCRdb's processing, not the authors' own work, is the source of the V and J calls. The sample has under 85,000 distinct CDR3 sequences, roughly 7.7% seen once.

The TCR sequence derives from a male donor in good health. This chain links TRBV7-2 with TRBJ1-4; 10 positions agree with TRBD1. The CDR3 reads CASSLGTGESSNEKLFF. CDR3 in DNA: TGTGCCAGCAGCTTGGGGACAGGGGAATCCTCTAATGAAAAACTGTTTTTT. Looking up the rest from reference TRBV7-2 and TRBJ1-4 gives the full variable domain: GAGVSQSPSNKVTEKGKDVELRCDPISGHTALYWYRQSLGQGLEFLIYFQGNSAPDKSGLPSDRFSAERTGGSVSTLTIQRTQQEDSAVYLCASSLGTGESSNEKLFFGSGTQLSVL.